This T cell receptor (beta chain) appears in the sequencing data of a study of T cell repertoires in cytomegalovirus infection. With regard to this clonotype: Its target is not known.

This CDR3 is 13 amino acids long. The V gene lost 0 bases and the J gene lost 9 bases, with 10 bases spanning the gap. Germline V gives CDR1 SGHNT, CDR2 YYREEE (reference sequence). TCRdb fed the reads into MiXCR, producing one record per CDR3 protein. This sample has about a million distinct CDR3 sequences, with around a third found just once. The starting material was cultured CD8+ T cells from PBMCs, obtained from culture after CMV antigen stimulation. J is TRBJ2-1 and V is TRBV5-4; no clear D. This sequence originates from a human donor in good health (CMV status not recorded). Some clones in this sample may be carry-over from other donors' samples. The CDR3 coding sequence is TGTGCCAGCAGCTTGGGTCCAGTCAGTGAGCAGTTCTTC. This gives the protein CASSLGPVSEQFF.